A selection of T cell receptor beta chains follows, all from one sample in a study of OX40 agonist ivuxolimab in advanced cancers. Clones were sequenced by immunoSEQ multiplex PCR, and TCRdb holds only the in-frame ones, with some missing. The sample contains 70,000 to 95,000 clones, roughly 94% of which appear only once. Sequences were derived from CD4+ or CD8+ T cells sorted from blood, sampled in a trial of the OX40 agonist ivuxolimab. The receptors come from an adult with an advanced solid tumor such as melanoma, head and neck, liver or kidney cancer. Each CDR3 is given without its conserved first and last residue. The listing skips clone size in some rows; elsewhere it reads once, few, many or a size class.

length: 12; size: .; J: TRBJ2-5; V: TRBV5-4; CDR3: ASSPPGQKETQY
length: 12; size: .; J: TRBJ2-3; V: TRBV5-5; CDR3: ASSLAGPTDTQY
length: 16; size: .; J: TRBJ1-2; V: TRBV18; CDR3: ASSPQEQGPLSSYGYT
length: 13; size: .; J: TRBJ1-5; V: TRBV27; CDR3: ASSLVGNGNQPQH
length: 11; size: .; J: TRBJ1-2; V: TRBV5-4; CDR3: ASSRQGDYGYT
length: 13; size: once; J: TRBJ2-1; V: TRBV19; CDR3: ASSISLAGNNEQF
length: 12; size: .; J: TRBJ2-3; V: TRBV11-2; CDR3: ASSSWGSTDTQY
length: 12; size: .; J: TRBJ1-2; V: TRBV6-6; CDR3: ASSYSPGTGAYT
length: 15; size: .; J: TRBJ2-3; V: TRBV10-3; CDR3: AISESGGTPGTDTQY
length: 13; size: once; J: TRBJ2-1; V: TRBV10-2; CDR3: ASRFKGREYNEQF
length: 13; size: .; J: TRBJ2-1; V: TRBV15; CDR3: ATSVRAGSYNEQF
length: 14; size: .; J: TRBJ1-5; V: TRBV19; CDR3: ASSPTDRGSEQPQH
length: 12; size: .; J: TRBJ2-1; V: TRBV11-2; CDR3: ASSTSGGPNEQF
length: 12; size: .; J: TRBJ1-2; V: TRBV4-1; CDR3: ASSQGGLPGGYT
length: 16; size: .; J: TRBJ1-3; V: TRBV27; CDR3: ASSDPGQGKLGGNTIY
length: 13; size: .; J: TRBJ1-6; V: TRBV2; CDR3: ASSELARNNSPLH
length: 13; size: once; J: TRBJ2-1; V: TRBV29-1; CDR3: SVEGSSGGGDEQF
length: 12; size: once; J: TRBJ2-7; V: TRBV10-3; CDR3: AISESWVGGEQY
length: 14; size: .; J: TRBJ2-1; V: TRBV14; CDR3: ASSRSGRGGYNEQF
length: 10; size: .; J: TRBJ1-1; V: TRBV25-1; CDR3: ASRRGGREAF
length: 13; size: once; J: TRBJ2-7; V: TRBV7-9; CDR3: ASSLGGTIAYEQY
length: 12; size: .; J: TRBJ1-1; V: TRBV18; CDR3: ASSPQSSNTEAF
length: 10; size: .; J: TRBJ2-7; V: TRBV5-6; CDR3: ASSHREVRQY
length: 13; size: .; J: TRBJ2-7; V: TRBV5-5; CDR3: ASSFGGSFSYEQY
length: 10; size: .; J: TRBJ1-3; V: TRBV7-9; CDR3: AGLSSGNTIY
length: 13; size: .; J: TRBJ2-1; V: TRBV4-1; CDR3: ASSQEALRVNEQF
length: 15; size: .; J: TRBJ2-3; V: TRBV10-3; CDR3: AISGMGPGQGSDTQY
length: 12; size: .; J: TRBJ2-7; V: TRBV30; CDR3: AWSTGGGSYEQY
length: 13; size: .; J: TRBJ2-1; V: TRBV5-6; CDR3: ASSLDLAGVGEQF